This T cell receptor beta chain was captured by sequencing in a study of blood T cell repertoires in COVID-19. About the study: COVID-19 samples collected from the United States, Italy and Spain covered acute and convalescent phases. T cells, B-cell-depleted T cells, or PBMCs provided the cDNA or gDNA that served as material.

This clone was counted between two and nine times. V lost 1 base, J lost 3 bases, and 3 bases stayed unmatched. This CDR3 comprises 15 residues. CDR1 is MNHEY, CDR2 SVGAGI, per germline. While infection was still active, Seattle patients were enrolled and then followed longitudinally. As handled by the study authors: Amplification of reference gene primers was used by the study to estimate nucleated cell counts. The assay was immunoSEQ multiplex PCR, and TCRdb's table has in-frame clones only and misses some. V, J and clone size derive from that table, while D and trimming were established from the DNA sequence. The sample lists 84,000 or so clones, approximately 80% occurring once.

Sequencing was performed on peripheral blood. This sequence joins TRBV6-5 and TRBJ1-3, with 7 nucleotides matching TRBD1. The origin of this receptor is a man in his 70s with COVID-19, enrolled during active disease. CDR3: CASSYYDRVGNTIYF. CDR3 nucleotides: TGTGCCAGCAGTTACTACGACAGGGTTGGAAACACCATATATTTT.